The sample holds a few counts of the clone carrying this T cell receptor beta chain. V lost 1 base and J lost 0, with 7 bases in between. The CDR3 has 14 residues. Germline lookup yields CDR1 SGHRS and CDR2 YFSETQ. The sample belongs to a study of blood T cell repertoires in COVID-19. Looking at the study overall: Material from acute and convalescent COVID-19 was sourced from the United States, Italy and Spain.

Study processing details: Amplification from reference gene primers served as the basis for estimated nucleated cell counts. Clones were read by immunoSEQ multiplex PCR, and TCRdb kept only the in-frame ones, dropping some. Clonal size and the V and J genes are those of that table, whereas D and trimming came from the DNA. This table has around 340,000 clones, around 88% appearing once. The sample was peripheral blood. The sequence came from a man aged 25 to 45 with active or convalescent COVID-19. The rearrangement links TRBV5-1 to TRBJ1-1; D is uncertain. As DNA, the CDR3 is TGCGCCAGCAGCTTGAGCGTTATGAACACTGAAGCTTTCTTT. This encodes CASSLSVMNTEAFF.